This T cell receptor (beta chain) was obtained from a study of cytomegalovirus exposure and HLA in healthy donors. Regarding this clone: The antigen is undetermined.

Trimming took 0 bases from V and 7 from J, leaving 13 bases between them. This CDR3 spans 15 amino acids. Germline CDR1 reads LNHDA; CDR2 reads SQIVND (reference sequence). Researchers ran the PCR with 60 Vbeta and 13 Jbeta primers. Measured with immunoSEQ multiplex PCR; TCRdb has only the in-frame clones, and not every one. The sample has about 160,000 clones, around 78% seen once. Study-level points and caveats: A missense variant in DCLRE1C was later tied to TCR beta V- and J-gene trimming. More clonal expansion characterized HLA-associated TCR beta chains than equally common others in a later analysis. In a later analysis, at a false discovery rate of 0.05, roughly 16,000 TCR beta sequences matched HLA alleles. The authors listed some 150 TCR beta chains as cytomegalovirus-associated.

Specimen: PBMCs. The receptor's source is a woman between 40 and 55 years old in good health and CMV-seropositive. This chain uses TRBV19 with TRBJ1-5; D is possibly TRBD1 (6 bases). CDR3 protein: CASSIEARGKQPQHF. The CDR3 DNA sequence: TGTGCCAGTAGTATAGAGGCCAGGGGAAAGCAGCCCCAGCATTTT. The variable domain in full, with the rest retrieved from reference TRBV19 and TRBJ1-5, is DGGITQSPKYLFRKEGQNVTLSCEQNLNHDAMYWYRQDPGQGLRLIYYSQIVNDFQKGDIAEGYSVSREKKESFPLTVTSAQKNPTAFYLCASSIEARGKQPQHFGDGTRLSIL.